This TCR beta chain originates from a study of CXCR3-negative and CXCR3-positive naive CD8 T cells. Study-wide findings and caveats: Whereas both naive subsets had comparably high diversity, memory CD8+ cells had much lower diversity. Whereas memory cells differed, naive CXCR3-negative and CXCR3-positive cells shared similar TRBV-TRBJ usage.

In regard to this clonotype: Its specificity is unknown.

The TRB libraries of cDNA were built by UMI-labeled 5' RACE. TCRdb reprocessed the 5' RACE reads, with one entry per CDR3 protein and no DNA. The data include about 39,000 distinct CDR3 sequences; the top ten clones carry about 8.4%. The CDR3 runs 12 residues. Germline CDR1 is MNHEY and CDR2 is SMNVEV (reference sequence). This chain links TRBV27 with TRBJ2-3. The sequence came from a human donor in good health. Some clones in this sample may be carry-over from other donors' samples. Sequencing was done on a sample of memory CD8+ T cells from blood. The CDR3 spells CASSRASDTQYF.